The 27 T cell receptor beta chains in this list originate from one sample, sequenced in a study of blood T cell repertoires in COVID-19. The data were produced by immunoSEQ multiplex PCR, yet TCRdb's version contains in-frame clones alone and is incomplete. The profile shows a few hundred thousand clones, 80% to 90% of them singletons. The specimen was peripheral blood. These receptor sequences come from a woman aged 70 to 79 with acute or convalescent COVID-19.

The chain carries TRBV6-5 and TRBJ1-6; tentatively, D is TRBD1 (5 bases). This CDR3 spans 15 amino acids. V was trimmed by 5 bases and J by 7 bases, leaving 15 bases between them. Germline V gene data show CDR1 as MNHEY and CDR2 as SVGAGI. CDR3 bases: TGTGCCAGCAGTATGACCGGACGGGGGAATTCACCCCTCCACTTT. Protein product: CASSMTGRGNSPLHF.

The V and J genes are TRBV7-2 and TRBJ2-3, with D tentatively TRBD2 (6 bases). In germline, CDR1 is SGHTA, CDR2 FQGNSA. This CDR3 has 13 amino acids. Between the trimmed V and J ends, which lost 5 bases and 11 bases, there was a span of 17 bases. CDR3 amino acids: CASSPWGGAGQYF. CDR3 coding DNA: TGTGCCAGCAGCCCGTGGGGCGGGGCGGGGCAGTATTTT.

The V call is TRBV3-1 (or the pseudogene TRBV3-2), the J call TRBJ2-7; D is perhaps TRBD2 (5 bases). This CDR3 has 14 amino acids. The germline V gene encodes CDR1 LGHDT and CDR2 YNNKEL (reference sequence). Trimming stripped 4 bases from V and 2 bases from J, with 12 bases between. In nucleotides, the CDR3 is TGTGCCAGCAGCCGAGACGGACTTACCTACGAGCAGTACTTC. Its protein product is CASSRDGLTYEQYF.

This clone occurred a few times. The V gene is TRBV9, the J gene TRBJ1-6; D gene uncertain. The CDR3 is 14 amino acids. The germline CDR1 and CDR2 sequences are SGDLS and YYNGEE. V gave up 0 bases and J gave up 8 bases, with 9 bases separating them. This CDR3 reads CASSVEVPDSPLHF. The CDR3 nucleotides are TGTGCCAGCAGCGTAGAAGTGCCGGATTCACCCCTCCACTTT.

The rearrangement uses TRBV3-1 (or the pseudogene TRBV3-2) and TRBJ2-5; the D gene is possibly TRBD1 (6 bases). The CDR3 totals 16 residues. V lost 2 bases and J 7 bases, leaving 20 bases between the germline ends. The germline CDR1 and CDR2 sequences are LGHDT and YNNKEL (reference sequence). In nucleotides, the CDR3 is TGTGCCAGCAGCCAAATCCTGGGAAGATTAGGGGGGACCCAGTACTTC. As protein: CASSQILGRLGGTQYF.

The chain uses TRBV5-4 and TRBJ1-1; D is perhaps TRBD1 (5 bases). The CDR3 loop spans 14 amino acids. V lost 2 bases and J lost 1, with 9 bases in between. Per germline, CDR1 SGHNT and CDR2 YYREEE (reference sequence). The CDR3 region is CASSFGAANTEAFF. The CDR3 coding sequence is TGTGCCAGCAGCTTTGGGGCCGCGAACACTGAAGCTTTCTTT.

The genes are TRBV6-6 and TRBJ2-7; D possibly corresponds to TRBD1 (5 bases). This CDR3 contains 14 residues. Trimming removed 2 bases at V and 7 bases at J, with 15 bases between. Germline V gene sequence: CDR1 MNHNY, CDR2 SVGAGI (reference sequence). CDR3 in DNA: TGTGCCAGCAGTTACAGGCAGGGCTTGCGGGAGCAGTACTTC. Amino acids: CASSYRQGLREQYF.

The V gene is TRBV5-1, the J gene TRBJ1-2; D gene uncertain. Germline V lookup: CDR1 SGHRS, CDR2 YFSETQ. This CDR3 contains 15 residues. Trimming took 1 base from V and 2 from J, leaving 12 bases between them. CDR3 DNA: TGCGCCAGCAGCTTGTTTGCGGACTTAAACTATGGCTACACCTTC. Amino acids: CASSLFADLNYGYTF. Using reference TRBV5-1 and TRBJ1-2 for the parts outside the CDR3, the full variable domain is KAGVTQTPRYLIKTRGQQVTLSCSPISGHRSVSWYQQTPGQGLQFLFEYFSETQRNKGNFPGRFSGRQFSNSRSEMNVSTLELGDSALYLCASSLFADLNYGYTFGSGTRLTVV.

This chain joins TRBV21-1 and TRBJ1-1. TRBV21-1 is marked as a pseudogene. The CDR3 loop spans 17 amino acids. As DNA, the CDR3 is TGTGCCAGCGGCCCTGGACAGGCCGGGGGGGATAACACTGAAGCTTTCTTT. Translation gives CASGPGQAGGDNTEAFF.

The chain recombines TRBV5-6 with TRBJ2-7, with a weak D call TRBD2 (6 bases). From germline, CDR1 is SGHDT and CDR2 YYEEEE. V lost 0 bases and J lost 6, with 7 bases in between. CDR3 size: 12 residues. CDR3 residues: CASSLEGGEQYF. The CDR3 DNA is TGTGCCAGCAGCTTGGAGGGAGGCGAGCAGTACTTC. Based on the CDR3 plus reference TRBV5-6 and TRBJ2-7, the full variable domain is DAGVTQSPTHLIKTRGQQVTLRCSPKSGHDTVSWYQQALGQGPQFIFQYYEEEERQRGNFPDRFSGHQFPNYSSELNVNALLLGDSALYLCASSLEGGEQYFGPGTRLTVT.

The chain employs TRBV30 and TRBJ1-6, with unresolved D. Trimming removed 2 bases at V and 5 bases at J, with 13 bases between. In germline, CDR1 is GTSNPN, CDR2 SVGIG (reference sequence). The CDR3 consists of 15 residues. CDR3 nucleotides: TGTGCCTGGAGTCAAGCCGTGCAGGATAATTCACCCCTCCACTTT. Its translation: CAWSQAVQDNSPLHF. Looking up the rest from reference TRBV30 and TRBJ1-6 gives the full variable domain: SQTIHQWPATLVQPVGSPLSLECTVEGTSNPNLYWYRQAAGRGLQLLFYSVGIGQISSEVPQNLSASRPQDRQFILSSKKLLLSDSGFYLCAWSQAVQDNSPLHFGNGTRLTVT.

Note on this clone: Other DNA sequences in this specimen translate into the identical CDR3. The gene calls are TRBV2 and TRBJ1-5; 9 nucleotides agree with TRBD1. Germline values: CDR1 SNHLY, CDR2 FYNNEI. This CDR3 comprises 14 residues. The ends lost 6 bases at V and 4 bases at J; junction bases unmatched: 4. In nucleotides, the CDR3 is TGTGCCAGCAGCGTAGGGACAGGGAATCAGCCCCAGCATTTT. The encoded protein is CASSVGTGNQPQHF.

The CDR3 coding sequence is TGTGCCAGCAGCGCCCACTTGGACAGCGGCTATGGCTACACCTTC. Protein: CASSAHLDSGYGYTF. The rearrangement joins TRBV14 to TRBJ1-2, with TRBD1 as a possible D gene (6 bases). Trimming cost V 5 bases and J 4 bases, with 17 bases left between them. There are 15 residues in the CDR3. Germline V lookup: CDR1 SGHDN, CDR2 FVKESK.

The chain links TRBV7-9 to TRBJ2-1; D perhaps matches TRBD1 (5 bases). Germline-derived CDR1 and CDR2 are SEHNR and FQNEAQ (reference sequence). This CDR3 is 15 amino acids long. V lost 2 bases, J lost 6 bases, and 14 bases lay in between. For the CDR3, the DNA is TGTGCCAGCAGCTTACCCGGACACTTACTCAATGAGCAGTTCTTC. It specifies CASSLPGHLLNEQFF.

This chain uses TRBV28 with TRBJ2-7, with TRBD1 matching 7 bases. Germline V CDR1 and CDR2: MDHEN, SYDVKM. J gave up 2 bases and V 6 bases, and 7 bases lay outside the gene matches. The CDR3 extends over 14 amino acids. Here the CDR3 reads CASRQTGPPYEQYF. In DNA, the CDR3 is TGTGCCAGCAGGCAGACAGGGCCCCCCTACGAGCAGTACTTC.

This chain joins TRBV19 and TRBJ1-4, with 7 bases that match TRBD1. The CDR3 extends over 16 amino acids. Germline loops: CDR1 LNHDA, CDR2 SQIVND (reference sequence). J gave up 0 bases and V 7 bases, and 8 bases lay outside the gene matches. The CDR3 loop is CASTPVGTATNEKLFF. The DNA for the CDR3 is TGTGCCAGTACCCCGGTAGGGACAGCAACTAATGAAAAACTGTTTTTT.

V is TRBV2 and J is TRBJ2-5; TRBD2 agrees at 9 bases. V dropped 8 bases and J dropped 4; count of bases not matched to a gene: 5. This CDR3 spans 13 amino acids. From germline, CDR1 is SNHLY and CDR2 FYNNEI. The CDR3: CASAGGPLETQYF. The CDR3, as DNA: TGTGCCAGCGCGGGGGGGCCCTTAGAGACCCAGTACTTC.

CDR3 amino acids: CASSQVPTVETQYF. CDR3 coding DNA: TGTGCCAGCAGCCAAGTACCGACAGTCGAGACCCAGTACTTC. The rearrangement uses TRBV14 and TRBJ2-5; possible D gene TRBD1, 5 bases. The germline gives CDR1 SGHDN, CDR2 FVKESK. V lost 1 base, J lost 5 bases, and 11 bases lay in between. This CDR3 has 14 amino acids. The full variable domain, completed using reference TRBV14 and TRBJ2-5, is EAGVTQFPSHSVIEKGQTVTLRCDPISGHDNLYWYRRVMGKEIKFLLHFVKESKQDESGMPNNRFLAERTGGTYSTLKVQPAELEDSGVYFCASSQVPTVETQYFGPGTRLLVL.

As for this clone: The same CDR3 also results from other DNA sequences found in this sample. CDR3 sequence: CASSHGGNTEAFF. Written as DNA, the CDR3 is TGTGCCAGCAGCCACGGGGGGAACACTGAAGCTTTCTTT. This chain links TRBV3-1 (or the pseudogene TRBV3-2) with TRBJ1-1; D perhaps matches TRBD1 (5 bases). V lost 3 bases and J 1 base, leaving 6 bases between the germline ends. The CDR3 is made up of 13 amino acids. The germline V gene has CDR1 LGHDT and CDR2 YNNKEL (reference sequence).

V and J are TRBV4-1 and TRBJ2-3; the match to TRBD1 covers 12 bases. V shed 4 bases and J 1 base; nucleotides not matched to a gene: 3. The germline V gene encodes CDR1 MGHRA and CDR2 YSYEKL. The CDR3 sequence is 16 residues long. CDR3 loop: CASSPRDRGRTDTQYF. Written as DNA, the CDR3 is TGCGCCAGCAGCCCCCGGGACAGGGGGCGCACAGATACGCAGTATTTT.

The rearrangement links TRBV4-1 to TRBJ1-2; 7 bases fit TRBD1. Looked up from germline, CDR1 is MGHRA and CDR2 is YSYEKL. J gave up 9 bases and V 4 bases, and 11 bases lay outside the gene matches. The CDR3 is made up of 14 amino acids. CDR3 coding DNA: TGCGCCAGCAGCCCCTCGACAGGGATGAGCAGCTACACCTTC. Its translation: CASSPSTGMSSYTF.

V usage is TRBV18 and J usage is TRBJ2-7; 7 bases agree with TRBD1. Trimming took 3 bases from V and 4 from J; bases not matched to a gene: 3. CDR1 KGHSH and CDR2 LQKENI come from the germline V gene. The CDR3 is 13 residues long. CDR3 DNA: TGTGCCAGCTCACCGTTACAGGGGTACGAGCAGTACTTC. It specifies CASSPLQGYEQYF.

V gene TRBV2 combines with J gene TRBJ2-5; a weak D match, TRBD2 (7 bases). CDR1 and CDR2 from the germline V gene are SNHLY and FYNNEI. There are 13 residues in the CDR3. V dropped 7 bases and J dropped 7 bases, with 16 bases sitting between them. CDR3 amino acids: CASKGGARVTQYF. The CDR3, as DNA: TGTGCCAGCAAAGGGGGGGCGAGGGTGACCCAGTACTTC.

The CDR3 reads CASSLPSGSYNEQFF. The CDR3 DNA sequence: TGCGCCAGCAGCCTCCCCTCCGGGTCCTACAATGAGCAGTTCTTC. This rearrangement joins TRBV5-1 to TRBJ2-1; D remains ambiguous. The V end was cut by 4 bases, the J end by 1 base, with 12 bases between. This CDR3 has 15 residues. The germline CDR1 and CDR2 sequences are SGHRS and YFSETQ.

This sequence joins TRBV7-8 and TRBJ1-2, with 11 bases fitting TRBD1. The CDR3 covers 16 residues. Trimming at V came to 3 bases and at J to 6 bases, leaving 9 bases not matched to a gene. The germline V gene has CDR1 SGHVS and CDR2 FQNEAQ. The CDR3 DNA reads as TGTGCCAGCAGCTTGAAGCGGACAGGGGGCGCGCATGGCTACACCTTC. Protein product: CASSLKRTGGAHGYTF.

The CDR3 spells CASSWLAGSSYNEQFF. The CDR3 DNA is TGCGCCAGCAGCTGGTTAGCGGGGAGCTCCTACAATGAGCAGTTCTTC. The chain carries TRBV5-1 and TRBJ2-1, with TRBD2 matching over 8 bases. The CDR3 spans 16 residues. V was clipped by 3 bases and J by 0 bases; unmatched bases: 5. Germline CDR1 reads SGHRS; CDR2 reads YFSETQ.

CDR3 DNA: TGTGCCAGCAGCTTAGCCCTGACTGTGAACACTGAAGCTTTCTTT. Protein: CASSLALTVNTEAFF. The rearrangement links TRBV11-2 to TRBJ1-1; D ambiguous. The CDR3 runs 15 residues. Per germline, CDR1 SGHAT and CDR2 FQNNGV. Trimming took 1 base from V and 0 from J, leaving 9 bases between them.